The entry below gives a single TCR beta chain sequence along with its context. Generated by immunoSEQ multiplex PCR, the TCRdb table keeps only in-frame clones and is missing some. The sample has 2 million to 2.5 million clones, approximately 90% seen once. The donors, healthy adults who were HIV-negative, had experienced no recent acute infections or vaccinations. The sample comes from a study of shared clonotypes between healthy human individuals. CDR3 size: 15 residues. The germline gives CDR1 ENHRY, CDR2 SYGVKD. V lost 4 bases and J 2 bases, leaving 15 bases between the germline ends. The chain recombines TRBV10-3 with TRBJ2-7, with D possibly TRBD2 on 6 matching bases. Input material: naive CD4+ T cells from PBMCs. The subset was: CD45RA+ positively selected. This receptor was obtained from a man aged 18 to 30 in good health. Some clones in this sample may be carry-over from other donors' samples. The CDR3 DNA reads as TGTGCCATCAGTGGGGGGACGCCGGGAGCCTACGAGCAGTACTTC. Amino acid sequence: CAISGGTPGAYEQYF.